Listed here are 2 T cell receptor beta chains from one sample, sequenced in a study of blood T cells in healthy people across ages. Using a J-beta primer mix together with a sample-barcoded 5' primer, a second PCR was run for roughly 7 to 12 cycles. TCRdb passed the 5' RACE reads through MiXCR, listing each CDR3 protein once. Of over 1.5 million distinct CDR3 sequences listed, less than 50% are singletons. The specimen was blood. The receptors here all came from a woman aged 40 to 50 in good health.

This CDR3 is CASSFNGPKNIQYF. The CDR3 bases are TGTGCCAGCAGTTTTAACGGGCCGAAAAACATTCAGTACTTC. The genes are TRBV12-3 or TRBV12-4 and TRBJ2-4; D not certain. V gave up 3 bases and J gave up 4 bases, with 10 bases separating them. This CDR3 contains 14 residues.

The chain links TRBV20-1 to TRBJ2-3; D is uncertain. Germline V gene lookup returns CDR1 DFQATT and CDR2 SNEGSKA (reference sequence). V lost 5 bases, J lost 4 bases, and 10 bases lay in between. The CDR3 totals 12 residues. The DNA for the CDR3 is TGCAGTGCTCCCGCGACGGCAGATACGCAGTATTTT. Its protein product is CSAPATADTQYF.